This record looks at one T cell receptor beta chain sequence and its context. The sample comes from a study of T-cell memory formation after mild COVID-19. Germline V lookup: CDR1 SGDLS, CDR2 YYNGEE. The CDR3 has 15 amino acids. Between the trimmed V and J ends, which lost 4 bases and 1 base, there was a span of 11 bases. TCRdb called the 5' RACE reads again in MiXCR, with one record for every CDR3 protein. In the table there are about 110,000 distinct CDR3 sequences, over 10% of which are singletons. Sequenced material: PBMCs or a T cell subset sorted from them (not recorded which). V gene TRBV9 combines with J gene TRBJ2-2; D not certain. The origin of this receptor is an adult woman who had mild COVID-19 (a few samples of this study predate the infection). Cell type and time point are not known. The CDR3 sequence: CASSFRSGNTGELFF. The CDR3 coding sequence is TGTGCCAGCAGCTTTAGGTCGGGGAACACCGGGGAGCTGTTTTTT.